This T cell receptor (beta chain) was sequenced in a study of shared clonotypes between healthy human individuals. Whole-study results and caveats: A limitation of the genetic and exposure-history diversity represented arose from few donors.

The donors were all Caucasian adults (living in Nashville, Tennessee). A deep-level run was used for the assay. When replicate PCRs were run on unsorted PBMC, they used approximately 0.3 ug DNA, about 27,000 T cell genomes. Assay: immunoSEQ multiplex PCR; the TCRdb copy retains only in-frame clones and omits some. Among about 450,000 clones, about 85% were seen once, and the ten largest hold under 15%. V shed 1 base and J shed 14 bases, with 11 bases lying between them. Germline lookup yields CDR1 MNHNS and CDR2 SASEGT. This CDR3 region has 11 residues. In this sample, this clone turned up once. The antigen is undetermined.

The receptor comes from a woman in her thirties or forties in good health. Some clones in this sample may be carry-over from other donors' samples. This chain uses TRBV6-1 with TRBJ2-5; the D is unclear. The source material was PBMCs. The CDR3 bases are TGTGCCAGCAGTGAAGGCACTACCAAATACTTC. Its translation: CASSEGTTKYF.